This TCR beta chain is from a study of cytomegalovirus exposure and HLA in healthy donors. 60 Vbeta and 13 Jbeta primers were used in PCR. Assay: immunoSEQ multiplex PCR; the TCRdb copy retains only in-frame clones and omits some. The repertoire holds around 210,000 clones, with around four fifths as singletons. CDR3 length equals 17 residues. The V gene's germline CDR1 is MDHEN and CDR2 SYDVKM. V shed 5 bases and J 6 bases; nucleotides not matched to a gene: 13. Sequenced: PBMCs. This receptor was identified in a woman in her 40s in good health and CMV-seronegative. The rearrangement uses TRBV28 and TRBJ2-7, with TRBD2 identical over 13 bases. As DNA, the CDR3 is TGTGCCAGCAGTGGCTCGGGGACTAGCGGGATAAGAGGCGAGCAGTACTTC. It yields the protein CASSGSGTSGIRGEQYF.